The present T cell receptor (beta chain) was sequenced within a study of T cells after yellow fever vaccination. Study summary: Those fractions that held only low numbers of cells were prepared using the SMART-Seq v4 Ultra Low Input RNA kit. Study-wide results and caveats: A small proportion of clonotypes was detected in both the CD4 and CD8 compartments. Within FACS-sorted repertoires, abundant clonotypes contaminating from the bulk population could be present. It was the secondary response that reached its peak faster, day 5 versus 15, but it was weaker.

Ten or more counts support this clonotype. Its antigen is undetermined. J was trimmed by 7 bases and V by 5 bases; bases with no gene match: 7. The CDR3 contains 13 residues. The germline gives CDR1 SGHAT, CDR2 FQNNGV. TCRdb re-called the 5' RACE reads through MiXCR, storing one row per CDR3 protein. There are more than 110,000 distinct CDR3 sequences in the sample; approximately 6.6% occur only once, and more than 0.6% lies in the top ten. This specimen consisted of CD4+ T cells sorted from PBMCs, obtained 10 days after the yellow fever booster vaccination. This chain connects TRBV11-2 to TRBJ1-1; 7 positions agree with TRBD1. This clonotype was obtained from a man younger than 40 who received the YFV17D yellow fever vaccine. Written as DNA, the CDR3 is TGTGCCAGCAGCCTGGGGACAGAGTTTGAAGCTTTCTTT. It codes for CASSLGTEFEAFF. The entire variable domain, with the rest obtained from reference TRBV11-2 and TRBJ1-1, is as follows: EAGVAQSPRYKIIEKRQSVAFWCNPISGHATLYWYQQILGQGPKLLIQFQNNGVVDDSQLPKDRFSAERLKGVDSTLKIQPAKLEDSAVYLCASSLGTEFEAFFGQGTRLTVV.